The present entry profiles one T cell receptor (beta chain) with its context. Its matching antigen is unknown. This entry comes from a study of cytomegalovirus exposure and HLA in healthy donors. Study results and caveats: In an earlier analysis, productive rearrangement rates for most beta V segments clustered near 87% or 30%. It is likely that the observed cluster of highly shared sequence variants was a sequencing artifact. The only immune exposure information that was available was CMV serostatus.

In germline, CDR1 is LGHNA, CDR2 YNFKEQ. V lost 7 bases, J lost 3 bases, and 15 bases lay in between. This CDR3 has 15 residues. The PCR used 60 Vbeta and 13 Jbeta primers. Profiling relied on immunoSEQ multiplex PCR, and the TCRdb table lists in-frame clones only, not all of them. The sample lists about 97,000 clones, 73% occurring once. Sequenced material: PBMCs. This rearrangement joins TRBV4-2 to TRBJ2-2; no firm D call. This sequence was found in a man in his forties or fifties in good health and CMV-seronegative. The CDR3 DNA is TGTGCCAGCAACCCCAGAGAGGTAGACACCGGGGAGCTGTTTTTT. It translates to CASNPREVDTGELFF.